The 14 T cell receptor beta chains reported below all come from one sample, sequenced in a study of shared clonotypes between healthy human individuals. Terminally differentiated effector memory CD45RA+ cells were excluded by CCR7 positive selection of CD45RO-negative cells. The method was immunoSEQ multiplex PCR; TCRdb's version includes in-frame clones alone and lacks a portion of them. Among about 820,000 clones, more than 85% were seen once, and the ten largest hold around 24%. Specimen: naive CD8+ T cells sorted from blood. The receptors here all came from a man aged 25 to 40 in good health.

This rearrangement joins TRBV6-1 to TRBJ2-5; 7 nucleotides match TRBD1. The length of the CDR3 is 14 residues. Germline CDR1 is MNHNS and CDR2 is SASEGT. Germline trimming cut 9 bases from V and 3 bases from J; bases unmatched to any gene: 10. The CDR3: CARDSRDREETQYF. CDR3 bases: TGTGCCAGAGATTCTAGGGACAGAGAAGAGACCCAGTACTTC.

The rearrangement joins TRBV29-1 to TRBJ2-1, with 9 bases fitting TRBD2. Trimming took 5 bases from V and 5 from J; bases not matched to a gene: 4. The V gene's germline CDR1 is SQVTM and CDR2 ANQGSEA. CDR3 length equals 13 residues. The chain's CDR3 is CSVWREGDNEQFF. The DNA of the CDR3 is TGCAGCGTTTGGCGGGAGGGAGACAATGAGCAGTTCTTC.

The V gene is TRBV7-8, the J gene TRBJ1-1; D unclear. The CDR3 is 13 amino acids. Trimming left V 10 bases short and J 0 bases short, with 12 bases between. CDR1 and CDR2 (germline): SGHVS, FQNEAQ. The CDR3: CATSGSMNTEAFF. As DNA, the CDR3 is TGTGCCACCTCCGGGAGCATGAACACTGAAGCTTTCTTT.

The sample holds one count of this clone. The chain combines TRBV7-8 with TRBJ2-1; D is possibly TRBD2 (6 bases). This CDR3 spans 14 amino acids. Germline CDR1 reads SGHVS; CDR2 reads FQNEAQ. Between the trimmed V and J ends, which lost 5 bases and 0 bases, there was a span of 8 bases. The CDR3 here is CASSMTSSYNEQFF. The CDR3 DNA follows: TGTGCCAGCAGCATGACTAGCTCCTACAATGAGCAGTTCTTC.

J is TRBJ1-1 and V is TRBV7-9; D is undetermined. The germline V gene encodes CDR1 SEHNR and CDR2 FQNEAQ (reference sequence). V gave up 7 bases and J gave up 2 bases, with 11 bases separating them. The CDR3 has 13 residues. CDR3 coding DNA: TGTGCCAGCACCCTAGGACGTAACACTGAAGCTTTCTTT. It is translated as CASTLGRNTEAFF.

This chain's CDR3 is CASSSLSPGPNRVYEQYF. The CDR3 nucleotides are TGTGCCAGCAGTAGTCTCAGTCCGGGACCAAATAGGGTCTACGAGCAGTACTTC. The chain combines TRBV27 with TRBJ2-7; D is tentatively TRBD1 or TRBD2 (5 bases each). Trimming took off 5 bases at V and 3 bases at J, with 26 bases between the two ends. Germline V lookup: CDR1 MNHEY, CDR2 SMNVEV (reference sequence). The length of the CDR3 is 18 residues.

J is TRBJ2-3 and V is TRBV7-8; maybe TRBD2 (6 bases). CDR1 and CDR2 from the germline V gene are SGHVS and FQNEAQ. The CDR3 spans 19 residues. Trimming took 8 bases from V and 0 from J, leaving 27 bases between them. In DNA, the CDR3 is TGTGCCAGCCTGACTCGGGACCCTCCGGAGGGGATTAGCACAGATACGCAGTATTTT. This translates into CASLTRDPPEGISTDTQYF.

The V and J genes are TRBV7-6 and TRBJ2-3; D call uncertain. The CDR3 has 13 residues. Trimming took 5 bases from V and 0 from J, leaving 6 bases between them. The germline CDR1 and CDR2 sequences are SGHVS and FNYEAQ. The CDR3 region is CASSKTSTDTQYF. The CDR3 nucleotides read TGTGCCAGCAGCAAGACTAGCACAGATACGCAGTATTTT.

V gene TRBV4-1 combines with J gene TRBJ2-1; 8 bases are a match to TRBD2. Germline CDR1 MGHRA, CDR2 YSYEKL. The CDR3 totals 14 residues. V lost 8 bases to trimming and J lost 4 bases; unmatched junction nucleotides: 7. The CDR3: CASSGLGQYNEQFF. The CDR3 coding sequence is TGCGCCAGCTCGGGACTAGGACAATACAATGAGCAGTTCTTC.

The rearrangement uses TRBV4-1 and TRBJ2-7; D may be TRBD2 (5 bases). The length of the CDR3 is 14 residues. V was shortened by 0 bases and J by 3 bases, with 9 bases between the two germline ends. Looked up from germline, CDR1 is MGHRA and CDR2 is YSYEKL. The CDR3 nucleotides read TGCGCCAGCAGCCAAGAGTATGGGAGCTACGAGCAGTACTTC. Translation gives CASSQEYGSYEQYF.

V is TRBV4-3 and J is TRBJ2-1, with D maybe TRBD2 (5 bases). V was trimmed by 3 bases and J by 6 bases, leaving 9 bases between them. Germline-derived CDR1 and CDR2 are LGHNA and YSLEER. This CDR3 has 13 amino acids. This CDR3 is CASSHGLFNEQFF. CDR3 DNA: TGCGCCAGCAGCCATGGACTCTTCAATGAGCAGTTCTTC.

In this sample, this clone turned up once. The genes are TRBV7-8 and TRBJ2-3; possibly TRBD2 for D (5 bases). Germline CDR1 is SGHVS and CDR2 is FQNEAQ. This CDR3 region has 14 residues. V lost 3 bases, J lost 0 bases, and 7 bases lay in between. CDR3 region: CASSLTTSTDTQYF. In DNA, the CDR3 is TGTGCCAGCAGCTTGACTACCAGCACAGATACGCAGTATTTT.

The rearrangement joins TRBV30 to TRBJ1-2; no reliable D call. The CDR3 sequence is 11 residues long. Germline loops: CDR1 GTSNPN, CDR2 SVGIG (reference sequence). The CDR3 spells CAFLANYGYTF. CDR3 bases: TGTGCTTTTTTAGCTAACTATGGCTACACCTTC.

Notes on this clone: The identical CDR3 is also encoded by other nucleotide sequences in the sample. CDR3 region: CASSQVAGTSYEQYF. In nucleotides, the CDR3 is TGCGCCAGCAGCCAAGTAGCGGGTACATCCTACGAGCAGTACTTC. V gene TRBV4-1 combines with J gene TRBJ2-7; 7 bases fit TRBD2. Germline V lookup: CDR1 MGHRA, CDR2 YSYEKL. V was pared by 1 base and J by 1 base, with 4 bases of the junction left unmatched. This CDR3 region has 15 residues.